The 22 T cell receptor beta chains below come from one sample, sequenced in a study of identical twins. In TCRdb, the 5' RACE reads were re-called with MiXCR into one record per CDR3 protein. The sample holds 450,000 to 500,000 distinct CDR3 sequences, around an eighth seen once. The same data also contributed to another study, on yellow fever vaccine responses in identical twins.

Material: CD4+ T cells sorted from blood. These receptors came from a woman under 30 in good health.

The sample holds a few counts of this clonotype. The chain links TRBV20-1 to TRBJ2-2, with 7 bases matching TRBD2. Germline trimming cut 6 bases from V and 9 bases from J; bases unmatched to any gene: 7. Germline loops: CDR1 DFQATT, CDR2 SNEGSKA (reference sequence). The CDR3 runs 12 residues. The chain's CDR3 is CSAPSGHRELFF. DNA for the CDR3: TGCAGTGCCCCTAGCGGACACCGGGAGCTGTTTTTT.

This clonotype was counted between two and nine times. The CDR3 nucleotides are TGCGCCAGCAGCCAAGAAAAGGTCATGAGCTCCTACGAGCAGTACTTC. Its translation is CASSQEKVMSSYEQYF. J is TRBJ2-7 and V is TRBV4-3; D ambiguous. Trimming took 0 bases from V and 0 from J, leaving 12 bases between them. This CDR3 comprises 16 residues. The germline V gene has CDR1 LGHNA and CDR2 YSLEER.

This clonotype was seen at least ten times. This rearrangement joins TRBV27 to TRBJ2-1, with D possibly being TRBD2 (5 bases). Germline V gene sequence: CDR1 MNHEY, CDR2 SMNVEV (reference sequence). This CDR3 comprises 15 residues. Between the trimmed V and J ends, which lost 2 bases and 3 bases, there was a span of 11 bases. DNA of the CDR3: TGTGCCAGCAGTTTAAGGGAGAGCATCTACAATGAGCAGTTCTTC. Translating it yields CASSLRESIYNEQFF.

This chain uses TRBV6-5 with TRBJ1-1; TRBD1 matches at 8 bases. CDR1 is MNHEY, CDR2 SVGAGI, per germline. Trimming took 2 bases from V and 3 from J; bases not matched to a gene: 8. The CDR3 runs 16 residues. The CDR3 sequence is CASSYRQTGAYTEAFF. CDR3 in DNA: TGTGCCAGCAGTTACCGTCAGACAGGGGCGTACACTGAAGCTTTCTTT.

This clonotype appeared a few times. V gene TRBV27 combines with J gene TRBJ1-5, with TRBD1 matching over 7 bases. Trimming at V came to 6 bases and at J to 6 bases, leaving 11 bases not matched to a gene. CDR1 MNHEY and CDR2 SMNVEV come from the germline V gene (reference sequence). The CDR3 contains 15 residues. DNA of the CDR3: TGTGCCAGCAGGACCGGACAGGATCGTAGTCAGCCCCAGCATTTT. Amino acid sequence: CASRTGQDRSQPQHF.

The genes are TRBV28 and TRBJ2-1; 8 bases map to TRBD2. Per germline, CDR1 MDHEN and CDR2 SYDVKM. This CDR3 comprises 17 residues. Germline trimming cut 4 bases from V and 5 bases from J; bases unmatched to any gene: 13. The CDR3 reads CASSYPRGSGINNEQFF. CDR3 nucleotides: TGTGCCAGCAGTTACCCTCGGGGTAGCGGGATTAACAATGAGCAGTTCTTC.

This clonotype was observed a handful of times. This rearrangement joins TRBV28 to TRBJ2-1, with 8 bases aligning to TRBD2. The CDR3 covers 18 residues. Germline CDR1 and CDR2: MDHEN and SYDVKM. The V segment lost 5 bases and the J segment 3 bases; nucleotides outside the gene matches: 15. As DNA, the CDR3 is TGTGCCAGCAGTGACATGACTAGCGCTAGAATGGGCTACAATGAGCAGTTCTTC. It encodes CASSDMTSARMGYNEQFF. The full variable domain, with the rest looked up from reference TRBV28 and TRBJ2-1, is DVKVTQSSRYLVKRTGEKVFLECVQDMDHENMFWYRQDPGLGLRLIYFSYDVKMKEKGDIPEGYSVSREKKERFSLILESASTNQTSMYLCASSDMTSARMGYNEQFFGPGTRLTVL.

The CDR3 DNA reads TGTGCCAGCCCCGCGGCTCGGGGGGGCCCAGATACGCAGTATTTT. It codes for CASPAARGGPDTQYF. The chain is built from TRBV2 and TRBJ2-3; 8 bases match TRBD2. Germline V gene lookup returns CDR1 SNHLY and CDR2 FYNNEI. V shed 8 bases and J 4 bases; nucleotides not matched to a gene: 11. The CDR3 extends over 15 amino acids. Full variable domain (missing parts from reference TRBV2 and TRBJ2-3): EPEVTQTPSHQVTQMGQEVILRCVPISNHLYFYWYRQILGQKVEFLVSFYNNEISEKSEIFDDQFSVERPDGSNFTLKIRSTKLEDSAMYFCASPAARGGPDTQYFGPGTRLTVL.

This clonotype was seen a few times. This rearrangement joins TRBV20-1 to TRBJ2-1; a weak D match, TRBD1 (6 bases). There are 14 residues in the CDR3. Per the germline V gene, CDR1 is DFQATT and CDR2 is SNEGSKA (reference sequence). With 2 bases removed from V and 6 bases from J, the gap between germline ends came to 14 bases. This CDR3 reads CSARPYTGRNEQFF. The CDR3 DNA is TGCAGTGCTAGACCCTACACAGGGCGCAATGAGCAGTTCTTC.

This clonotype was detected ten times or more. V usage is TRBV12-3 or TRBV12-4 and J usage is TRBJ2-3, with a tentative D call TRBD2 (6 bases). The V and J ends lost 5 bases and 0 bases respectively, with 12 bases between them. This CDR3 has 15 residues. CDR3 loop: CASSTSGLSTDTQYF. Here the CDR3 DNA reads TGTGCCAGCAGTACCTCGGGACTCAGCACAGATACGCAGTATTTT.

The CDR3 spells CASSYSGLDGNYPDTQYF. The CDR3 DNA reads TGTGCCAGCAGTTACTCGGGACTAGACGGGAATTATCCAGATACGCAGTATTTT. The chain couples TRBV6-2 or TRBV6-3 to TRBJ2-3; TRBD2 aligns across 8 bases. Unmatched junction bases numbered 12, after V lost 0 bases and J lost 4 bases. Germline V CDR1 and CDR2: MNHEY, SVGEGT. This CDR3 comprises 18 residues.

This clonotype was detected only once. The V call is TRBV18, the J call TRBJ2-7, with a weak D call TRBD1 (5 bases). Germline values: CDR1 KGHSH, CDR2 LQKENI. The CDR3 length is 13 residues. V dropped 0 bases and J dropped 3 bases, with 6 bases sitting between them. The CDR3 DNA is TGTGCCAGCTCACCACCAGGGGACTACGAGCAGTACTTC. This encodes CASSPPGDYEQYF.

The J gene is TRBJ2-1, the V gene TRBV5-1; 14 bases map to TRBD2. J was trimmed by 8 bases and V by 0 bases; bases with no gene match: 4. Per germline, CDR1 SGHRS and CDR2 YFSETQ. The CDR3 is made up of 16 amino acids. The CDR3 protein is CASSLGGTSGRYEQFF. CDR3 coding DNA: TGCGCCAGCAGCTTGGGTGGGACTAGCGGGAGATATGAGCAGTTCTTC.

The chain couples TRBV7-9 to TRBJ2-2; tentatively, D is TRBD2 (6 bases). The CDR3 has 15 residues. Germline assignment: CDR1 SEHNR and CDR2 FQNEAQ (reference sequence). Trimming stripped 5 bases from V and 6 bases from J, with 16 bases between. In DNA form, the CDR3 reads TGTGCCAGCAGCCCCTACGTGGGGGGTTCCGGGGAGCTGTTTTTT. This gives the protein CASSPYVGGSGELFF. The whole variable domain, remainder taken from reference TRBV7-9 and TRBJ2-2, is DTGVSQNPRHKITKRGQNVTFRCDPISEHNRLYWYRQTLGQGPEFLTYFQNEAQLEKSRLLSDRFSAERPKGSFSTLEIQRTEQGDSAMYLCASSPYVGGSGELFFGEGSRLTVL.

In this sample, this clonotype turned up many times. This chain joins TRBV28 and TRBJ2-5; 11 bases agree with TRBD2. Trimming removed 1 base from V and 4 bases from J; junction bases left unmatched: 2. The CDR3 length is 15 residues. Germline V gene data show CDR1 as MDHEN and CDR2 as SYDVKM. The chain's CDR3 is CASSLLAGGVETQYF. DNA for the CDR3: TGTGCCAGCAGTTTATTAGCGGGAGGGGTAGAGACCCAGTACTTC.

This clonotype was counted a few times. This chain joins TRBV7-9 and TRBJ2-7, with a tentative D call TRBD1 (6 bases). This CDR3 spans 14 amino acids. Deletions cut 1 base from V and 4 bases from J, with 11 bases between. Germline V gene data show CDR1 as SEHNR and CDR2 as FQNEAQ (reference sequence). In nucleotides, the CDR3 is TGTGCCAGCAGCTTAGGCTCCAGGGGATACGAGCAGTACTTC. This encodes CASSLGSRGYEQYF.

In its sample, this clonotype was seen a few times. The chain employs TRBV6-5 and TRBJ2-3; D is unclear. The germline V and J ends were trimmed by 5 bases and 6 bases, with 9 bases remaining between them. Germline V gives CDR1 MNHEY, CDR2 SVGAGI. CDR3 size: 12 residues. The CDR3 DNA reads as TGTGCCAGCAGTCACCCAGCCGATACGCAGTATTTT. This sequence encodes CASSHPADTQYF.

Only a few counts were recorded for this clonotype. This CDR3 reads CASSLGLMSSGANVLTF. The CDR3 bases are TGTGCCAGCAGTTTAGGACTGATGAGCTCTGGGGCCAACGTCCTGACTTTC. The V call is TRBV12-3 or TRBV12-4, the J call TRBJ2-6, with D hard to call. V lost 1 base and J lost 0, with 10 bases in between. The length of the CDR3 is 17 residues.

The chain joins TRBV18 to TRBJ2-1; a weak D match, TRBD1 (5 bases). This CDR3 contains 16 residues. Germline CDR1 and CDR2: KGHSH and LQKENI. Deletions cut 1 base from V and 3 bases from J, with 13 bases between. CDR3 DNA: TGTGCCAGCTCACCACAGGCAGGGATAATCTACAATGAGCAGTTCTTC. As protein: CASSPQAGIIYNEQFF.

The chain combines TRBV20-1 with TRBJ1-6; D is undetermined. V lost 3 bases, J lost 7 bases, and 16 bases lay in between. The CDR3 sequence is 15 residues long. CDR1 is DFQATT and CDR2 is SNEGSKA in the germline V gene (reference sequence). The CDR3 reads CSARFQTIINSPLHF. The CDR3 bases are TGCAGTGCTAGGTTTCAGACCATAATAAATTCACCCCTCCACTTT.

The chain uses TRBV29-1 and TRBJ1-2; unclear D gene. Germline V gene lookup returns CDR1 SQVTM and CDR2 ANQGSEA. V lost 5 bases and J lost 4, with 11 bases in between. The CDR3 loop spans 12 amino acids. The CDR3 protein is CSVRPVGYGYTF. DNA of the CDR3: TGCAGCGTTAGACCTGTGGGCTATGGCTACACCTTC.

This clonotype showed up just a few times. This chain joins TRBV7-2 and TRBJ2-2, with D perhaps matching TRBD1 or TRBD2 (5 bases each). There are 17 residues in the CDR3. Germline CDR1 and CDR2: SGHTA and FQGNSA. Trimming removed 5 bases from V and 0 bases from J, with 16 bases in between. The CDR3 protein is CASSPPEAGTNTGELFF. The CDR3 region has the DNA TGTGCCAGCAGCCCCCCGGAGGCAGGGACGAACACCGGGGAGCTGTTTTTT.